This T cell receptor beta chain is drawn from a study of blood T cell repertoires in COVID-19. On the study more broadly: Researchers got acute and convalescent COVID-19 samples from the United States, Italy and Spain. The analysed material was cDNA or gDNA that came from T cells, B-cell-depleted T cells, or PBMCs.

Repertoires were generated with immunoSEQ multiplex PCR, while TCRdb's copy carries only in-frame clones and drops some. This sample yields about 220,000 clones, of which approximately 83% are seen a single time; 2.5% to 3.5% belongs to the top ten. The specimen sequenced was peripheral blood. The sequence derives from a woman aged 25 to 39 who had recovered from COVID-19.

CDR3 nucleotide sequence: TGTGCCAGCAGATACACAGGGGGGAATACCGGGGAGCTGTTTTTT. Its protein is CASRYTGGNTGELFF. The chain has TRBV27 and TRBJ2-2; 8 bases align to TRBD1. Germline trimming cut 6 bases from V and 5 bases from J; bases unmatched to any gene: 8. The CDR3 sequence is 15 residues long. The V gene's germline CDR1 is MNHEY and CDR2 SMNVEV (reference sequence).